This paragraph reports one T cell receptor (beta chain). The antigen remains undetermined. The data were produced by immunoSEQ multiplex PCR, yet TCRdb's version contains in-frame clones alone and is incomplete. The repertoire includes about 130,000 clones, 80% to 85% of them detected once, and around 3% sits in the top ten. CDR1 MNHNY and CDR2 SVGAGI come from the germline V gene (reference sequence). With 5 bases removed from V and 0 bases from J, the gap between germline ends came to 14 bases. The CDR3 extends over 15 amino acids. This entry belongs to a study of radiation and T cells in renal cell carcinoma. At the level of the study: Nephrectomy followed 15 Gy stereotactic body radiation by 4 weeks. Overall study findings and caveats: From baseline, blood top tumor clonotypes peaked at 2 weeks post-radiation.

The time point: baseline pretreatment blood. The treatment is: 15 Gy SBRT to primary tumor, nephrectomy 4 weeks later. Serial blood draws occurred at baseline and 2 and 4 weeks post-SBRT. The tumor was a clear cell renal cell carcinoma. This clonotype originated in a woman in her sixties with renal cell carcinoma. The specimen was blood, collected from a patient whose treatment included radiotherapy and nephrectomy. The J gene is TRBJ2-7, the V gene TRBV6-6, with D possibly TRBD2 on 7 matching bases. The CDR3 DNA reads as TGTGCCAGCAGTGGGAGGGGGGCAGGCTCCTACGAGCAGTACTTC. Residues: CASSGRGAGSYEQYF.